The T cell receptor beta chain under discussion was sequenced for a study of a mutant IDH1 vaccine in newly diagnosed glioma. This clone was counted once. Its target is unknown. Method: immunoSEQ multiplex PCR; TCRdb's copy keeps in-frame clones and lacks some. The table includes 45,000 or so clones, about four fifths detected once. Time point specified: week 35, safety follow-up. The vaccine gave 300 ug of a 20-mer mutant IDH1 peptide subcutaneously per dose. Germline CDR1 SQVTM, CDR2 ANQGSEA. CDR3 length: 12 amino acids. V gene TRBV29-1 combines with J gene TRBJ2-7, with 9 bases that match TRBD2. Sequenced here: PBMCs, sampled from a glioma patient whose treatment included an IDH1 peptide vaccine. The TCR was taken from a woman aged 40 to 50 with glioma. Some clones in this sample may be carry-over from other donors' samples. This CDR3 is CSAVAGAFKQYF. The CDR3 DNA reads TGCAGTGCTGTAGCGGGAGCTTTCAAGCAGTACTTC.